Each of the 6 T cell receptor beta chains below was sequenced from the same sample in a study of beta chain features in type 1 diabetes. Every bit of the isolated RNA underwent reverse transcription, so sequencing read expressed TCRB transcripts. Generated by immunoSEQ multiplex PCR, the TCRdb table keeps only in-frame clones and is missing some. The sample carries about 360,000 clones, around 12% recorded once. Sequenced sample: naive CD4+ T cells from blood. All receptors derive from a man in his late teens or twenties in good health.

The chain combines TRBV7-9 with TRBJ2-7; a weak D match, TRBD1 (8 bases). This CDR3 is built from 13 residues. Looked up from germline, CDR1 is SEHNR and CDR2 is FQNEAQ (reference sequence). V gave up 4 bases and J gave up 12 bases, with 19 bases separating them. CDR3 bases: TGTGCCAGCAGCTCCTGGACAGGGAGGGGTCGGTACTTC. The encoded protein is CASSSWTGRGRYF.

The J gene is TRBJ1-1, the V gene TRBV28, with D unclear. V was cut by 6 bases and J by 1 base, with 15 bases left in between. Germline V gives CDR1 MDHEN, CDR2 SYDVKM. The CDR3 extends over 15 amino acids. CDR3 nucleotide sequence: TGTGCCAGCAGAACCCACCTTAGTGGGAACACTGAAGCTTTCTTT. This gives the protein CASRTHLSGNTEAFF. The variable domain in full, completed from reference TRBV28 and TRBJ1-1, reads DVKVTQSSRYLVKRTGEKVFLECVQDMDHENMFWYRQDPGLGLRLIYFSYDVKMKEKGDIPEGYSVSREKKERFSLILESASTNQTSMYLCASRTHLSGNTEAFFGQGTRLTVV.

In this sample, this clone turned up a few times. CDR3 bases: TGTGCCTGGAGTAGCACCGGATCGACAGGGCGGGAGACCCAGTACTTC. Translating it yields CAWSSTGSTGRETQYF. The J gene is TRBJ2-5, the V gene TRBV30; TRBD1 matches 7 bases. This CDR3 comprises 16 residues. The V gene's germline CDR1 is GTSNPN and CDR2 SVGIG (reference sequence). The trim removed 2 bases at V and 5 bases at J, leaving 14 bases unmatched.

The chain links TRBV5-4 to TRBJ2-5, with TRBD1 as a possible D gene (5 bases). With 0 bases removed from V and 0 bases from J, the gap between germline ends came to 12 bases. Germline values: CDR1 SGHNT, CDR2 YYREEE (reference sequence). The CDR3 is 16 amino acids. CDR3 sequence reads: CASSLAPGIYQETQYF. DNA for the CDR3: TGTGCCAGCAGCTTGGCGCCAGGGATCTACCAAGAGACCCAGTACTTC.

The chain uses TRBV29-1 and TRBJ1-2, with 7 bases fitting TRBD1. Germline-derived CDR1 and CDR2 are SQVTM and ANQGSEA. Trimming removed 5 bases from V and 2 bases from J; junction bases left unmatched: 11. The CDR3 runs to 15 residues. CDR3 protein: CSVIPTETGNYGYTF. The CDR3 DNA follows: TGCAGCGTTATCCCCACCGAGACAGGGAACTATGGCTACACCTTC.

This clone showed up just a few times. The J gene is TRBJ2-7, the V gene TRBV28; 11 bases are shared with TRBD2. CDR1 MDHEN and CDR2 SYDVKM come from the germline V gene. V shed 7 bases, J shed 0 bases, and the junction held 11 bases outside the gene matches. The CDR3 has 17 residues. CDR3 in amino acids: CASNGLAGSRSSYEQYF. The CDR3 nucleotides are TGTGCCAGCAACGGACTAGCGGGTTCCCGGAGCTCCTACGAGCAGTACTTC.